The entry below describes one T cell receptor (beta chain). There is no known antigen for this receptor. No qualities accompany the bases; no much larger clone lies one base away. TCRbeta CDR3 regions were amplified from genomic DNA by means of the immunoSEQ Assay, a bias-controlled multiplex PCR. In the paper's pipeline: The number of nucleated cells in each sample was estimated by amplification of reference gene primers within the assay. To quantify the absolute abundance of each unique TCRbeta CDR3 rearrangement, sequence reads were collapsed and filtered. For each sample, productive Simpson clonality was calculated as the square root of Simpson's diversity index across productive rearrangements. As stored in TCRdb, this immuneACCESS dataset retains in-frame rearrangements with V and J assigned. A fraction of the clones does not appear; measured against another copy, unresolved V genes explain less than half of the discrepancy, and the remainder lacks a known reason. Clone size and V and J calls were adopted from that table, with D and trimming inferred from the DNA. For this sample the table gives more than 45,000 clones, of which 83% were detected only once. Around 8% of the sample belongs to the ten largest clones.

This entry is derived from a study of blood T cell repertoires in COVID-19 (dated by TCRdb to 2019 to 2021). With regard to the full study: Collaborator samples came from the United States, Italy and Spain and covered acute and convalescent phases of COVID-19. The material from the prospective study consisted of cDNA or gDNA derived from T cells, B-cell-depleted T cells, or PBMCs. The dataset comprised deeply sampled blood TCRbeta repertoires from subjects exposed to, actively infected with, or recovered from COVID-19. The repertoires were released in a freely available public database meant as a resource for research on the immune response to SARS-CoV-2. The samples were drawn from the first 160 participants of the ongoing ImmuneRACE study and from 950 to 1,500 subjects provided by 6 global collaborators. The sample metadata nearly always contained a de-identified subject ID, COVID-19 status, age in years and sex. HLA class I and class II types, where available, came from metadata supplied by the sample provider rather than from assay-based typing. What the authors observed across the whole study: The amount of clinical and demographic metadata varied by source and participant and was provided uncurated.

Each collaborating institution followed its own protocols to collect whole blood in K2EDTA tubes. Collaborator samples were shipped for TCRbeta analysis as frozen whole blood, isolated PBMCs, or DNA extracted from either sample type. The CDR1 and CDR2 encoded by the germline V gene are SGHAT and FQNNGV. CDR3 length: 14 amino acids, cysteine to phenylalanine. Only the CDR3 portion is preserved as DNA: 42 bases, with reading frame beginning at the first base. A distance of 17 bases separates the germline ends of V and J, which lose 8 bases and 6 bases respectively. The sequenced material came from peripheral blood. Recombination linked TRBV11-2 to TRBJ2-1, with TRBD2 tentatively as D gene (6 bases match). This TCR derives from a man at least 80 years old in a cohort sampled during active COVID-19. For the CDR3, the sequence is CASRGTTGGNEQFF. The bases read TGTGCCAGCCGGGGGACGACCGGGGGCAATGAGCAGTTCTTC.